This is a list of T cell receptor beta chains from one sample in a study of blood T cell repertoires in COVID-19. The method was immunoSEQ multiplex PCR; TCRdb's version includes in-frame clones alone and lacks a portion of them. The repertoire holds 150,000 to 200,000 clones, with more than 85% as singletons. Input material: peripheral blood. These receptors came from a woman older than 75 in a cohort sampled during active or convalescent COVID-19. Each CDR3 is given with its conserved first and last residue. A D gene is named only where the DNA matches it firmly. Only part of the rows carry a size: once, few, many, or a class if the clone is expanded.

v_call	j_call	clone_size	d_call	cdr3_nt	cdr3_aa
TRBV12-3/TRBV12-4	TRBJ1-4	-	-	TGTGCCAGCAGTTTTCTTCGTCGGGAAGGACTGTTTTTT	CASSFLRREGLFF
TRBV9	TRBJ1-3	-	-	TGTGCCAGCAGCACCACGGACAGCTCTGGAAACACCATATATTTT	CASSTTDSSGNTIYF
TRBV28	TRBJ2-2	-	TRBD1	TGTGCCAGCAGCTATCCCCCGTGGACAGGGGACCCCACCGGGGAGCTGTTTTTT	CASSYPPWTGDPTGELFF
TRBV29-1	TRBJ2-4	-	TRBD1	TGCAGCGTTGAAGTTGGTCAGGGGGTCATTCAGTACTTC	CSVEVGQGVIQYF
TRBV20-1	TRBJ2-1	-	-	TGCAGTGCTAGTCAGTTCAATGAGCAGTTCTTC	CSASQFNEQFF
TRBV7-9	TRBJ2-2	-	TRBD1	TGTGCCAGCAGCTTAAAGTCAGGGGGCTCCGGGGAGCTGTTTTTT	CASSLKSGGSGELFF
TRBV28	TRBJ1-1	-	-	TGTGCCAGCAGTTTCAGGGTTGGGACTGAAGCTTTCTTT	CASSFRVGTEAFF
TRBV5-1	TRBJ1-2	-	TRBD1	TGCGCCAGCAGCTTCGACAGGGCCTATGGCTACACCTTC	CASSFDRAYGYTF
TRBV25-1	TRBJ2-7	once	-	TGTGCCAGCAGTGATCCCCTCGGGGGTAGCGGAAGCTCCTACGAGCAGTACTTC	CASSDPLGGSGSSYEQYF
TRBV24-1	TRBJ2-1	-	TRBD1	TGTGCCACCAGTGAGCTGCGCGGACAGGGAGTCAATGAGCAGTTCTTC	CATSELRGQGVNEQFF
TRBV12-3/TRBV12-4	TRBJ1-5	-	-	TGTGCCAGCAGTAGGGGTTCCGGACAGCCCCAGCATTTT	CASSRGSGQPQHF
TRBV5-6	TRBJ1-5	-	-	TGTGCCAGCAGCTTGGGGACAGCTAATCAGCCCCAGCATTTT	CASSLGTANQPQHF
TRBV7-2	TRBJ1-6	-	-	TGTGCCAGCAGACCCCGATCCCGAGGGCCCCTCCACTTT	CASRPRSRGPLHF
TRBV6-4	TRBJ2-2	once	TRBD1	TGTGCCAGCAGTGATCCTTTGGGACAGGTGGAATCCGGGGAGCTGTTTTTT	CASSDPLGQVESGELFF
TRBV5-6	TRBJ1-5	few	-	TGTGCCAGCAGCTTGCACTGGGCGGGGGGTAGCAATCAGCCCCAGCATTTT	CASSLHWAGGSNQPQHF
TRBV15	TRBJ2-2	-	-	TGTGCCACCAGCAGAGATCGAGGGATCGGGGAGCTGTTTTTT	CATSRDRGIGELFF
TRBV19	TRBJ1-1	few	-	TGTGCCAGTAGTCCCAGGGAGAACACTGAAGCTTTCTTT	CASSPRENTEAFF
TRBV20-1	TRBJ1-4	-	-	TGCAGTGCTAGTCCTCAGACAGGAACTAATGAAAAACTGTTTTTT	CSASPQTGTNEKLFF
TRBV29-1	TRBJ1-2	few	-	TGCAGCGTTGAGATCCGGGGGAAGGACTATGGCTACACCTTC	CSVEIRGKDYGYTF
TRBV2	TRBJ2-5	few	TRBD1	TGTGCCAGCAGTGACATGGGACAGCTTCAAGAGACCCAGTACTTC	CASSDMGQLQETQYF
TRBV6-5	TRBJ1-1	-	TRBD1	TGTGCCAGCAGTTCCAGGGGGCGATCTGAAGCTTTCTTT	CASSSRGRSEAFF
TRBV7-9	TRBJ2-1	-	TRBD1	TGTGCCAGCAGCTTGGCCGGGACAGCCCACAATGAGCAGTTCTTC	CASSLAGTAHNEQFF
TRBV5-1	TRBJ2-3	-	-	TGCGCCAGCAGCTTATCTAGCGGCACAGATACGCAGTATTTT	CASSLSSGTDTQYF
TRBV6-2/TRBV6-3	TRBJ1-2	-	-	TGTGCCAGCAGTTACTCAGACAGTCTGGAAGGCTACACCTTC	CASSYSDSLEGYTF
TRBV7-9	TRBJ1-5	-	TRBD1	TGTGCCAGCAGCTTGGGACAGGGGCCGAATCAGCCCCAGCATTTT	CASSLGQGPNQPQHF
TRBV10-3	TRBJ1-3	once	-	TGTGCCACCAAAGACGAGCGTTCCGGAAACACCATATATTTT	CATKDERSGNTIYF
TRBV9	TRBJ2-3	-	TRBD1	TGTGCCAGCAGCCCCCGGACAGGAAGCACAGATACGCAGTATTTT	CASSPRTGSTDTQYF
TRBV27	TRBJ2-1	few	TRBD2	TGTGCCAGCAGTCGGATTACTAGCGGAGTTTACAATGAGCAGTTCTTC	CASSRITSGVYNEQFF
TRBV14	TRBJ2-3	-	-	TGTGCCAGCAGCCGAGGGGGTAGCACAGATACGCAGTATTTT	CASSRGGSTDTQYF
TRBV28	TRBJ2-7	-	-	TGTGCCAGCACCCTCCGGGGCGAGCAGTACTTC	CASTLRGEQYF
TRBV11-3	TRBJ2-5	-	-	TGTGCCAGCAGCCGCGGATACCACCAAGAGACCCAGTACTTC	CASSRGYHQETQYF
TRBV6-5	TRBJ1-6	-	-	TGTGCCAGCACCGACGGGACACTTGATAATTCACCCCTCCACTTT	CASTDGTLDNSPLHF
TRBV2	TRBJ2-5	-	-	TGTGCCAGCAGTGTAGTGCTGGAGACCCAGTACTTC	CASSVVLETQYF
TRBV11-3	TRBJ2-5	-	-	TGTGCCAGCAGCTCCGATTCGGGTGAGACCCAGTACTTC	CASSSDSGETQYF
TRBV5-1	TRBJ2-5	-	TRBD1	TGCGCCAGCAGCTCAGGGGGCGAAGAGACCCAGTACTTC	CASSSGGEETQYF
TRBV5-6	TRBJ1-1	-	TRBD1	TGTGCCAGCAGCCCAAGTCCCGGGACAGGGGTGGCTGAAGCTTTCTTT	CASSPSPGTGVAEAFF
TRBV3-1/TRBV3-2	TRBJ1-4	-	-	TGTGCCAGCAGCCAAGAGATCGAGAAACTGTTTTTT	CASSQEIEKLFF
TRBV30	TRBJ1-3	-	-	TGTGCCTGGAATAGGCCGGGTTCGGGAAACACCATATATTTT	CAWNRPGSGNTIYF
TRBV9	TRBJ1-1	-	-	TGTGCCAGCAGTCCAGGGGAAACTGAAGCTTTCTTT	CASSPGETEAFF
TRBV3-1/TRBV3-2	TRBJ1-3	-	-	TGTGCCAGCAGCCCGACCCCGGGCCAGGGCTCTGGAAACACCATATATTTT	CASSPTPGQGSGNTIYF
TRBV6-5	TRBJ2-7	-	-	TGTGCCAGCAGCGTCACAGGCTTAGGATCCTACGAGCAGTACTTC	CASSVTGLGSYEQYF